The rows below give T cell receptor beta chains drawn from one sample of a study of blood T cell repertoires in COVID-19. The assay was immunoSEQ multiplex PCR, and TCRdb's table has in-frame clones only and misses some. The repertoire holds 95,000 to 150,000 clones, over 65% seen once, with 3.5% to 5.5% in the top ten. The sample taken for sequencing was peripheral blood. The receptors here all came from a woman in her 70s with acute or convalescent COVID-19. Each CDR3 is given with its conserved first and last residue. The D gene is left open where the match is weak. The listing skips clone size in some rows; elsewhere it reads once, few, many or a size class.

D gene	clone size	J gene	V gene	CDR3 length	CDR3 protein	CDR3 DNA
.	once	TRBJ1-1	TRBV7-8	13	CASRRQQNTEAFF	TGTGCCAGCAGGAGGCAGCAGAACACTGAAGCTTTCTTT
TRBD2	.	TRBJ2-3	TRBV13	16	CASSTQLAGYTDTQYF	TGTGCCAGCAGCACTCAACTAGCGGGGTACACAGATACGCAGTATTTT
TRBD1	.	TRBJ1-5	TRBV6-5	13	CASRITGDQPQHF	TGTGCCAGCAGGATTACAGGGGATCAGCCCCAGCATTTT
TRBD1	.	TRBJ1-3	TRBV6-6	16	CASSISGTEAGNTIYF	TGTGCCAGCAGTATTTCCGGGACAGAGGCTGGAAACACCATATATTTT
TRBD1	once	TRBJ1-4	TRBV3-1/TRBV3-2	14	CASSVQGAGEKLFF	TGTGCCAGCAGCGTTCAGGGGGCCGGTGAAAAACTGTTTTTT
.	.	TRBJ2-1	TRBV5-4	16	CASSLGVRRGNNEQFF	TGTGCCAGCAGCTTGGGGGTTCGGCGGGGAAACAATGAGCAGTTCTTC
TRBD1	.	TRBJ1-2	TRBV5-4	15	CASSLAGQEIAGYTF	TGTGCCAGCAGCTTGGCGGGACAGGAAATCGCTGGCTACACCTTC
TRBD1	once	TRBJ1-2	TRBV7-9	15	CASSLGQGVNYGYTF	TGTGCCAGCAGCTTAGGACAGGGCGTTAACTATGGCTACACCTTC
TRBD1	.	TRBJ1-2	TRBV24-1	15	CATSDPTGGDYGYTF	TGTGCCACCAGTGACCCGACAGGGGGGGACTATGGCTACACCTTC
.	.	TRBJ1-1	TRBV2	14	CASSERQLNTEAFF	TGTGCCAGCAGTGAAAGACAGCTAAACACTGAAGCTTTCTTT
.	.	TRBJ1-2	TRBV7-2	16	CASSLDLAGVDYGYTF	TGTGCCAGCAGCTTAGATTTGGCAGGGGTTGACTATGGCTACACCTTC
.	.	TRBJ2-1	TRBV11-3	13	CASSLVGTNEQFF	TGTGCCAGCAGCTTAGTTGGTACTAATGAGCAGTTCTTC
.	.	TRBJ1-3	TRBV30	14	CAWSPRGPGNTIYF	TGTGCCTGGAGTCCCAGGGGCCCTGGAAACACCATATATTTT
TRBD1	.	TRBJ1-5	TRBV19	14	CASRLTGGRQPQHF	TGTGCCAGTAGGCTGACAGGGGGCAGGCAGCCCCAGCATTTT
TRBD1	once	TRBJ1-4	TRBV27	14	CASSLNRGGEKLFF	TGTGCCAGCAGTCTCAACAGGGGCGGCGAAAAACTGTTTTTT
.	.	TRBJ1-1	TRBV27	14	CASSFDSRNTEAFF	TGTGCCAGCAGTTTTGATAGCAGGAACACTGAAGCTTTCTTT
.	many	TRBJ1-1	TRBV7-9	15	CASSPVTGWDTEAFF	TGTGCCAGCAGCCCGGTCACAGGGTGGGATACTGAAGCTTTCTTT
.	.	TRBJ2-1	TRBV9	14	CASSVEPRDNEQFF	TGTGCCAGCAGCGTAGAGCCCCGGGACAATGAGCAGTTCTTC
TRBD1	.	TRBJ2-1	TRBV24-1	15	CATSDPRTGHNEQFF	TGTGCCACCAGTGATCCTAGGACAGGGCACAATGAGCAGTTCTTC
TRBD2	.	TRBJ2-2	TRBV7-2	14	CASSRTSVAGELFF	TGTGCCAGCAGCCGGACTAGCGTCGCCGGGGAGCTGTTTTTT
TRBD1	.	TRBJ1-3	TRBV7-8	15	CASSPLTGTGNTIYF	TGTGCCAGCAGCCCCTTGACAGGGACTGGAAACACCATATATTTT
TRBD1	.	TRBJ1-4	TRBV7-2	16	CASSSTGGSYNEKLFF	TGTGCCAGCAGCTCCACAGGGGGCTCCTATAATGAAAAACTGTTTTTT
TRBD1	.	TRBJ1-3	TRBV29-1	13	CSADRAGGNTIYF	TGCAGCGCGGACAGGGCTGGAGGAAACACCATATATTTT
TRBD1	.	TRBJ2-1	TRBV7-6	15	CASSRGQVGYNEQFF	TGTGCCAGCAGCCGCGGACAGGTCGGATACAATGAGCAGTTCTTC
TRBD2	.	TRBJ2-3	TRBV29-1	14	CSVEDRGGGNTQYF	TGCAGCGTTGAAGATCGGGGGGGCGGGAATACGCAGTATTTT
.	.	TRBJ1-1	TRBV7-8	13	CASTPGVGAEAFF	TGTGCCAGTACCCCGGGAGTGGGCGCTGAAGCTTTCTTT
TRBD2	once	TRBJ2-3	TRBV9	16	CASSPVAGGPADTQYF	TGTGCCAGCAGCCCAGTAGCGGGGGGGCCAGCAGATACGCAGTATTTT
.	.	TRBJ2-7	TRBV10-2	14	CASGDPRARYEQYF	TGCGCCAGCGGAGACCCCCGAGCTAGGTACGAGCAGTACTTC
.	.	TRBJ1-1	TRBV19	14	CASTAETANTEAFF	TGTGCCAGTACCGCTGAAACAGCTAACACTGAAGCTTTCTTT
TRBD1	.	TRBJ1-2	TRBV3-1/TRBV3-2	13	CASSPGTGNGYTF	TGTGCCAGCAGTCCCGGGACAGGAAATGGCTACACCTTC
.	.	TRBJ1-1	TRBV7-6	15	CASSSFGSQNTEAFF	TGTGCCAGCAGCTCTTTCGGGAGCCAGAACACTGAAGCTTTCTTT
TRBD2	few	TRBJ2-7	TRBV6-2/TRBV6-3	18	CASSFFLMQSSGGYEQYF	TGTGCCAGCAGTTTTTTTCTGATGCAGTCATCGGGGGGCTACGAGCAGTACTTC
.	.	TRBJ1-5	TRBV27	14	CASSSDGGGGPQHF	TGTGCCAGCAGTTCGGACGGCGGCGGGGGGCCCCAGCATTTT
TRBD1	.	TRBJ1-2	TRBV7-3	13	CASSTTTGDGYTF	TGTGCCAGCAGCACTACGACAGGGGATGGCTACACCTTC
.	once	TRBJ2-1	TRBV19	14	CASSMHGGSNEQFF	TGTGCCAGTAGTATGCACGGGGGATCTAATGAGCAGTTCTTC
TRBD2	.	TRBJ2-3	TRBV29-1	13	CSGSGDFADTQYF	TGCAGCGGAAGCGGGGATTTTGCAGATACGCAGTATTTT
.	few	TRBJ1-1	TRBV24-1	12	CATSEPGAEAFF	TGTGCCACCAGTGAGCCCGGGGCTGAAGCTTTCTTT
.	.	TRBJ1-1	TRBV3-1/TRBV3-2	15	CASSKRDTQGTEAFF	TGTGCCAGCAGCAAGCGGGACACTCAGGGGACTGAAGCTTTCTTT
TRBD1	.	TRBJ2-3	TRBV5-5	15	CASSQGQGGTDTQYF	TGTGCCAGCAGCCAGGGACAGGGGGGAACAGATACGCAGTATTTT
TRBD2	.	TRBJ2-5	TRBV7-2	16	CASSLERGGARETQYF	TGTGCCAGCAGCTTAGAACGCGGGGGGGCCCGGGAGACCCAGTACTTC
.	few	TRBJ2-4	TRBV6-5	12	CAGAGNENIQYF	TGTGCCGGGGCAGGGAATGAAAACATTCAGTACTTC
.	.	TRBJ1-3	TRBV6-1	16	CASSALLGGAGNTIYF	TGTGCCAGCAGTGCCCTCCTCGGGGGGGCTGGAAACACCATATATTTT
TRBD2	.	TRBJ2-3	TRBV18	17	CASSPRGGNRLTDTQYF	TGTGCCAGCTCACCACGGGGGGGGAACAGGCTAACAGATACGCAGTATTTT
TRBD1	.	TRBJ1-1	TRBV5-4	14	CASSLRPTGGEAFF	TGTGCCAGCAGCTTGAGGCCAACAGGGGGCGAAGCTTTCTTT
.	.	TRBJ2-3	TRBV12-3/TRBV12-4	13	CASSLGEADTQYF	TGTGCCAGCAGTTTGGGAGAAGCGGATACGCAGTATTTT
TRBD2	.	TRBJ2-3	TRBV10-1	16	CASSRGLAGVTDTQYF	TGCGCCAGCAGCCGAGGACTAGCGGGGGTTACAGATACGCAGTATTTT
.	.	TRBJ1-2	TRBV6-6	14	CASSYIQPGGGYTF	TGTGCCAGCAGTTATATACAACCGGGCGGGGGCTACACCTTC
.	.	TRBJ1-1	TRBV5-6	14	CASSLASGYAEAFF	TGTGCCAGCAGCTTGGCTTCCGGTTACGCTGAAGCTTTCTTT
.	once	TRBJ1-6	TRBV7-2	18	CASSLAQGNGLYNSPLHF	TGTGCCAGCAGCTTAGCACAGGGAAATGGCTTATATAATTCACCCCTCCACTTT
TRBD2	once	TRBJ2-7	TRBV30	14	CAWSSYSGGYEQYF	TGTGCCTGGAGTAGTTATAGCGGGGGTTACGAGCAGTACTTC
TRBD2	.	TRBJ2-2	TRBV7-2	15	CASSLNSGGTGELFF	TGTGCCAGCAGCTTAAATAGCGGGGGAACCGGGGAGCTGTTTTTT
TRBD1	.	TRBJ2-2	TRBV6-1	14	CASRIGQGTGELFF	TGTGCCAGCAGAATAGGACAGGGGACCGGGGAGCTGTTTTTT
TRBD1	.	TRBJ1-4	TRBV5-1	16	CASSLGQGAANEKLFF	TGCGCCAGCAGCTTGGGACAGGGTGCAGCTAATGAAAAACTGTTTTTT